The 16 T cell receptor beta chains given below trace back to one sample, sequenced in a study of shared clonotypes between healthy human individuals. The protocol was immunoSEQ multiplex PCR, while the TCRdb copy is restricted to in-frame clones and leaves out a portion. The sample contains roughly 640,000 clones, approximately 79% of which appear only once. Sequenced material: memory CD4+ T cells sorted from blood. Subset meaning: CD45RA-negative fraction. The origin of the receptors is a woman aged 25 to 45 in good health.

This chain uses TRBV29-1 with TRBJ1-3; no clear D. Trimming removed 7 bases at V and 1 base at J, with 17 bases between. The CDR3 sequence is 15 residues long. Germline V CDR1 and CDR2: SQVTM, ANQGSEA. CDR3 sequence (DNA): TGCAGCGCCCAAGGTGGGCGTCTTTCTGGAAACACCATATATTTT. Translated, it gives CSAQGGRLSGNTIYF.

There are a few counts of this clone. The J gene is TRBJ1-5, the V gene TRBV19, with no clear D. V was shortened by 7 bases and J by 7 bases, with 11 bases between the two germline ends. Germline loops: CDR1 LNHDA, CDR2 SQIVND (reference sequence). This CDR3 has 12 residues. CDR3 bases: TGTGCCAGTACCACTGCGGGGCAGCCCCAGCATTTT. This encodes CASTTAGQPQHF.

This clone appeared a few times. DNA of the CDR3: TGTGCCAGCAGCCCCGGATTGGACGGAATCTCTGGGGCCAACGTCCTGACTTTC. Translated: CASSPGLDGISGANVLTF. This chain joins TRBV5-4 and TRBJ2-6; D not certain. The CDR3 is 18 amino acids. Trimming took 4 bases from V and 0 from J, leaving 17 bases between them. Germline lookup yields CDR1 SGHNT and CDR2 YYREEE (reference sequence). Drawing the rest from reference TRBV5-4 and TRBJ2-6, the complete variable domain is ETGVTQSPTHLIKTRGQQVTLRCSSQSGHNTVSWYQQALGQGPQFIFQYYREEENGRGNFPPRFSGLQFPNYSSELNVNALELDDSALYLCASSPGLDGISGANVLTFGAGSRLTVL.

The CDR3 DNA follows: TGTGCCAGCAGCACGGACATCGCCACCGGGGAGCTGTTTTTT. Translation gives CASSTDIATGELFF. The chain joins TRBV7-7 to TRBJ2-2; maybe TRBD1 (5 bases). The CDR3 has 14 amino acids. Per the germline V gene, CDR1 is SSHAT and CDR2 is FNYEAQ (reference sequence). V lost 5 bases, J lost 4 bases, and 11 bases lay in between. Filled out from reference TRBV7-7 and TRBJ2-2, the complete variable domain reads GAGVSQSPRYKVTKRGQDVTLRCDPISSHATLYWYQQALGQGPEFLTYFNYEAQPDKSGLPSDRFSAERPEGSISTLTIQRTEQRDSAMYRCASSTDIATGELFFGEGSRLTVL.

V gene TRBV5-1 combines with J gene TRBJ2-2; 10 bases agree with TRBD2. CDR1 is SGHRS and CDR2 is YFSETQ in the germline V gene. This CDR3 spans 15 amino acids. The V segment lost 1 base and the J segment 6 bases; nucleotides outside the gene matches: 3. CDR3 nucleotides: TGCGCCAGCAGCTTGACTAGCGGGAAAGCCGGGGAGCTGTTTTTT. This sequence encodes CASSLTSGKAGELFF.

This chain uses TRBV10-3 with TRBJ2-7; tentative D call: TRBD2 (6 bases). CDR3 length: 14 amino acids. Trimming shortened V by 4 bases and J by 2 bases, and 12 bases separated the two germline ends. Germline values: CDR1 ENHRY, CDR2 SYGVKD. The CDR3 coding sequence is TGTGCCATCAGTGTGCGGACTAATGCCTACGAGCAGTACTTC. Encoded protein: CAISVRTNAYEQYF.

The V call is TRBV29-1, the J call TRBJ1-1; D gene uncertain. Trimming left V 4 bases short and J 0 bases short, with 6 bases between. CDR1 is SQVTM and CDR2 is ANQGSEA in the germline V gene. The CDR3 extends over 12 amino acids. The CDR3 DNA reads as TGCAGCGTTGGCAATATGAACACTGAAGCTTTCTTT. This translates into CSVGNMNTEAFF.

The V gene is TRBV7-9, the J gene TRBJ1-2; D remains unclear. The CDR3 runs 15 residues. Deletions cut 1 base from V and 7 bases from J, with 16 bases between. CDR1 SEHNR and CDR2 FQNEAQ come from the germline V gene (reference sequence). The CDR3 region is CASSLGIGPEGGYTF. CDR3 nucleotides: TGTGCCAGCAGCTTAGGAATAGGACCAGAAGGTGGCTACACCTTC.

This clone was observed once. This chain joins TRBV10-3 and TRBJ2-7; D is undetermined. The CDR3 spans 14 residues. Trimming took 6 bases from V and 2 from J, leaving 14 bases between them. Germline CDR1 ENHRY, CDR2 SYGVKD. CDR3 DNA: TGTGCCATCAGCAGGAGAGGAACTGCCTACGAGCAGTACTTC. This gives the protein CAISRRGTAYEQYF.

The rearrangement links TRBV7-8 to TRBJ2-1; 9 nucleotides align to TRBD2. The length of the CDR3 is 15 residues. Germline lookup yields CDR1 SGHVS and CDR2 FQNEAQ. V dropped 7 bases and J dropped 0; count of bases not matched to a gene: 4. The CDR3 DNA reads as TGTGCCAGCACGCGTAGCGGGAGCTCCTACAATGAGCAGTTCTTC. It is translated as CASTRSGSSYNEQFF.

This chain links TRBV12-2 with TRBJ2-1; the D segment call TRBD2 is taken from the table without a DNA check. TRBV12-2 is an annotated pseudogene. The CDR3 covers 17 residues. The CDR3 here is CASRLGDWGRAPNEQFF. In nucleotides, the CDR3 is TGTGCAAGTCGCTTAGGGGACTGGGGGAGGGCCCCCAATGAGCAGTTCTTC.

The chain joins TRBV7-2 to TRBJ2-3; TRBD2 matches 7 bases. Trimming took 3 bases from V and 5 from J; bases not matched to a gene: 5. The CDR3 has 14 amino acids. The germline CDR1 and CDR2 sequences are SGHTA and FQGNSA. The CDR3 bases are TGTGCCAGCAGCTTCTTAGCGGGTAAAGATACGCAGTATTTT. Encoded protein: CASSFLAGKDTQYF.

This chain joins TRBV7-9 and TRBJ1-4; D is unresolved. The CDR3 sequence is 13 residues long. V gave up 3 bases and J gave up 8 bases, with 10 bases separating them. Germline V CDR1 and CDR2: SEHNR, FQNEAQ (reference sequence). The CDR3: CASSFGRYEKLFF. In nucleotides, the CDR3 is TGTGCCAGCAGCTTTGGACGGTACGAAAAACTGTTTTTT.

The J gene is TRBJ2-2, the V gene TRBV5-4; the match to TRBD2 covers 13 bases. The CDR3 has 15 amino acids. Trimming at V came to 4 bases and at J to 6 bases, leaving 3 bases not matched to a gene. Germline loops: CDR1 SGHNT, CDR2 YYREEE (reference sequence). DNA of the CDR3: TGTGCCAGCAGCAAACTAGCGGGAGGGGCCGGGGAGCTGTTTTTT. Protein: CASSKLAGGAGELFF. Full variable domain (missing parts from reference TRBV5-4 and TRBJ2-2): ETGVTQSPTHLIKTRGQQVTLRCSSQSGHNTVSWYQQALGQGPQFIFQYYREEENGRGNFPPRFSGLQFPNYSSELNVNALELDDSALYLCASSKLAGGAGELFFGEGSRLTVL.

This chain uses TRBV10-3 with TRBJ2-3, with D possibly matching TRBD2 (7 bases). With 8 bases removed from V and 3 bases from J, the gap between germline ends came to 15 bases. The CDR3 runs 14 residues. The germline CDR1 and CDR2 sequences are ENHRY and SYGVKD. CDR3 sequence reads: CAIGGWTSTDTQYF. In nucleotides, the CDR3 is TGTGCCATCGGGGGCTGGACTAGTACAGATACGCAGTATTTT.

The V gene is TRBV10-2, the J gene TRBJ1-2, with D unresolved. Germline assignment: CDR1 WSHSY and CDR2 SAAADI. This CDR3 spans 14 amino acids. V dropped 7 bases and J dropped 0 bases, with 12 bases sitting between them. CDR3 coding DNA: TGCGCCAGCACTTCGATGTATTCTAACTATGGCTACACCTTC. Amino acids: CASTSMYSNYGYTF.